These 5 T cell receptor beta chains originate from one sample sequenced in a study of cytomegalovirus exposure and HLA in healthy donors. PCR amplification relied on 60 Vbeta primers (plus 13 Jbeta primers). Measured with immunoSEQ multiplex PCR; TCRdb has only the in-frame clones, and not every one. This sample's table has some 30,000 clones. Material for sequencing was PBMCs. Receptors were obtained from a female donor in good health and CMV-seronegative.

This chain uses TRBV7-9 with TRBJ2-1; D uncertain. The CDR3 length is 14 residues. Germline CDR1 reads SEHNR; CDR2 reads FQNEAQ (reference sequence). Between the trimmed V and J ends, which lost 0 bases and 0 bases, there was a span of 3 bases. The CDR3 sequence is CASSLAGSYNEQFF. DNA of the CDR3: TGTGCCAGCAGCTTAGCCGGCTCCTACAATGAGCAGTTCTTC.

The chain carries TRBV5-1 and TRBJ2-3; 7 bases line up with TRBD2. Germline V gene sequence: CDR1 SGHRS, CDR2 YFSETQ. The CDR3 totals 14 residues. V shed 0 bases and J 6 bases; nucleotides not matched to a gene: 4. The CDR3, as DNA: TGCGCCAGCAGCTTGGCGGGGCGGGGGGATACGCAGTATTTT. Translated: CASSLAGRGDTQYF.

CDR3 nucleotides: TGTGCCAGCAGTGGTGGACTAGCGGGGGGCACCGGGGAGCTGTTTTTT. Protein product: CASSGGLAGGTGELFF. This sequence joins TRBV27 and TRBJ2-2; 14 bases align to TRBD2. The length of the CDR3 is 16 residues. Germline assignment: CDR1 MNHEY and CDR2 SMNVEV (reference sequence). Unmatched junction bases numbered 3, after V lost 5 bases and J lost 4 bases.

This chain links TRBV29-1 with TRBJ2-4, with a possible D match to TRBD1 (5 bases). This CDR3 is built from 13 residues. Trimming shortened V by 5 bases and J by 3 bases, and 11 bases separated the two germline ends. Germline V CDR1 and CDR2: SQVTM, ANQGSEA. The CDR3 sequence: CSVLDKGKNIQYF. The CDR3, as DNA: TGCAGCGTTTTGGACAAGGGCAAAAACATTCAGTACTTC. Full variable domain (missing parts from reference TRBV29-1 and TRBJ2-4): SAVISQKPSRDICQRGTSLTIQCQVDSQVTMMFWYRQQPGQSLTLIATANQGSEATYESGFVIDKFPISRPNLTFSTLTVSNMSPEDSSIYLCSVLDKGKNIQYFGAGTRLSVL.

This sequence joins TRBV30 and TRBJ1-4; TRBD1 matches at 7 bases. With 2 bases clipped from V and 7 bases from J, the junction kept 7 bases outside the gene matches. This CDR3 is built from 14 residues. Germline lookup yields CDR1 GTSNPN and CDR2 SVGIG (reference sequence). This CDR3 reads CAWSTRGAGEKLFF. Written as DNA, the CDR3 is TGTGCCTGGAGTACCAGGGGGGCGGGTGAAAAACTGTTTTTT.